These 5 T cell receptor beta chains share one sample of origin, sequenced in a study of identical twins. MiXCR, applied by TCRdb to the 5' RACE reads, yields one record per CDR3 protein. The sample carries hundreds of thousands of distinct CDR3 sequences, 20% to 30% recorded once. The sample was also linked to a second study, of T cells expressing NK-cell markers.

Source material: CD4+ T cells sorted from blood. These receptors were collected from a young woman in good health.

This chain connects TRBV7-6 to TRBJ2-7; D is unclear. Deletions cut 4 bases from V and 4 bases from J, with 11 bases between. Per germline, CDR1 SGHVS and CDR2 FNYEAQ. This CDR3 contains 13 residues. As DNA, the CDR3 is TGTGCCAGCAGCTCCCACCCTTTATACGAGCAGTACTTC. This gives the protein CASSSHPLYEQYF. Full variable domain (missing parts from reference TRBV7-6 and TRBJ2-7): GAGVSQSPRYKVTKRGQDVALRCDPISGHVSLYWYRQALGQGPEFLTYFNYEAQQDKSGLPNDRFSAERPEGSISTLTIQRTEQRDSAMYRCASSSHPLYEQYFGPGTRLTVT.

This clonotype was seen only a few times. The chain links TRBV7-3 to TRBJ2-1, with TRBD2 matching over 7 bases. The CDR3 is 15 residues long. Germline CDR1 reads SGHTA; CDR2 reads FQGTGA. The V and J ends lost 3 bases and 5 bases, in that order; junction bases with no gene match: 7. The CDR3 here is CASSFGGGRNNEQFF. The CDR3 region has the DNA TGTGCCAGCAGCTTCGGCGGGGGAAGAAACAATGAGCAGTTCTTC.

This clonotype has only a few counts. The CDR3 nucleotides are TGTGCCAGCAGCCTCCGGGGGGTGTCCTACGAGCAGTACTTC. Amino acid sequence: CASSLRGVSYEQYF. The chain is built from TRBV12-3 or TRBV12-4 and TRBJ2-7, with 7 bases matching TRBD2. The CDR3 length is 14 residues. V lost 6 bases, J lost 1 base, and 6 bases stayed unmatched.

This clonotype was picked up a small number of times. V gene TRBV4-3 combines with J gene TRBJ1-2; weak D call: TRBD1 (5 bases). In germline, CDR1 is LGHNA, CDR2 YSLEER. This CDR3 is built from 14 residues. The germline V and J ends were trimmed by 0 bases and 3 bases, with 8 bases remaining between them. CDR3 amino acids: CASSQDMTDYGYTF. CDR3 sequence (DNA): TGCGCCAGCAGCCAAGATATGACAGACTATGGCTACACCTTC.

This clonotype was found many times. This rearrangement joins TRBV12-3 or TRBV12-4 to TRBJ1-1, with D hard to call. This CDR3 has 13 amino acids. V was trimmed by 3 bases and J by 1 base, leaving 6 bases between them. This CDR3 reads CASSFDPNTEAFF. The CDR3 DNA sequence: TGTGCCAGCAGTTTCGATCCGAACACTGAAGCTTTCTTT.